The entry below describes one T cell receptor (beta chain). The sample holds many counts of this clonotype. Its antigen is still unknown. Base qualities are not at hand, and no much larger clone is one base apart. Ophthalmopathy patients had moderately to severely active disease, Clinical Activity Score of at least 3, NOSPECS grade of at least 4, and duration under 3 months. Exclusion was applied to patients with uncontrolled infections, other autoimmune diseases, pregnancy or lactation. Diagnoses were based on clinical symptoms, serum thyroxine and TRAb, thyroid ultrasound and orbital computed tomography. PBMCs were isolated from about 9.2 ml of fresh peripheral blood by Ficoll-Paque density gradient centrifugation. Total RNA was extracted with Trizol reagent, and quality was checked on an Agilent 2100 Bioanalyzer. The data stem from a study of T cells in Graves' hyperthyroidism and ophthalmopathy (dated 2019 in TCRdb). About the investigation overall: Peripheral blood was collected at initial diagnosis, before any treatment. TCR V-J signatures able to tell the groups apart were searched for in a discovery cohort of 100 or so patients, of whom 43 had Graves' ophthalmopathy and 57 had stable Graves' hyperthyroidism. The paper describes TCR Vbeta CDR3 sequencing of some 130 peripheral blood samples, made up of 43 ophthalmopathy patients, over 70 hyperthyroidism patients and 17 progressor patients. In addition, the study compared T-cell repertoires in thyroid tissue and in blood from six Graves' hyperthyroidism patients. For training and testing, the 80 to 100 patients in the discovery cohort were randomly divided in a 7:3 ratio. Whether ophthalmopathy could be predicted prospectively was tested in an independent validation cohort made up of approximately 19 hyperthyroidism patients plus 17 patients who later progressed to ophthalmopathy. After blood sampling, hyperthyroidism patients were treated with methimazole at a starting dose of 30 mg daily, and ophthalmopathy patients were treated with high-dose intravenous methylprednisolone. The research as a whole found: In validation, the model predicted progression to ophthalmopathy with roughly 70% sensitivity and about 73% specificity, a median of approximately 6.7 months before onset. A model built on a 13 V-J signature distinguished ophthalmopathy from stable hyperthyroidism, reaching 85% to 90% sensitivity and 81% to 83% specificity in cross-validation and 80%/75% in testing. Blood samples also contained most of the expanded thyroid clonotypes (frequency above 0.001), which suggests that blood repertoires may reflect thyroid immune responses. Sample size was not statistically predetermined, and blinding of investigators to group allocation was not performed.

The TCR beta CDR3 regions were amplified from RNA transcripts. For the first round of RT-PCR on the TCR CDR3, the HTBI primer set was used together with the Qiagen OneStep RT-PCR kit. The libraries were constructed in a second round of multiplex PCR and then size-selected and purified. Sequencing of the libraries was done on an Illumina HiSeq2000 using paired-end 100 bp reads. The original pipeline was this. SOAPnuke was used to process the raw data, with reads discarded if the reads contained adapters or uncalled bases, had a mean Phred below 15, or lacked an exact constant-primer or identifier match. High-quality paired reads were merged using COPE v1.2.5, and each unique nucleotide sequence was defined as a clonotype. MiTCR v1.1 was used to align the clonotypes against IMGT TRBV, TRBD and TRBJ reference segments. Only V-J combinations with frequency above 0.0001, covering roughly 99% of repertoires, were analysed. A TCS score was defined as the ratio of F50 (clonal expansion) to E x V (chaos), with BLOSUM62-based TCRdist applied between CDR3 peptides within each V-J. Welch's t-statistics and random forest reduced several hundred V-J features to around 14, which were used in a naive Bayes classifier (R e1071). TCRdb passed the public sequencing reads through fastp at Q25 and MiXCR, retaining productive beta sequences. Each entry is one CDR3 protein sequence, shown with its most common DNA and genes. The authors' filters were not applied to this entry. The sample table records almost 250,000 distinct CDR3 sequences; approximately 23% of these occur just once. The ten most abundant clones make up about a third of the sample.

Sequencing was performed on blood. The sequence was obtained from a middle-aged woman with Graves' ophthalmopathy.

CDR3 loop: CASSTESGAGYTF. In nucleotides, the sequence is TGTGCCAGCTCAACCGAATCAGGGGCCGGCTACACCTTC. This chain is built from TRBV18 and TRBJ1-2; a weak D assignment points to TRBD1 (6 bases agree). CDR1 is given as KGHSH and CDR2 as LQKENI, both from the germline V gene. V is clipped by 5 bases and J by 8 bases, and the sequence between their germline boundaries is 15 bases long. The CDR3 holds 13 amino acids from the cysteine to the phenylalanine. Solely the CDR3 DNA is kept, with 39 bases framed from the first base.